This T cell receptor beta chain was profiled in a study of molecular identifiers for immune sequencing clone quantification. Study context: Split five ways in replicates, RNA from about 20,000 or 100,000 naive CD8 cells had four portions sequenced.

TCRdb recomputed calls from the PCR reads with MiXCR, one row per CDR3 protein. The sample holds some 650,000 distinct CDR3 sequences, just under 20% seen once. There are many counts of this clonotype. Libraries from naive CD8 cells were generated from roughly 18,000 to 920,000 sorted cells (with 10%, 30% or 50% RNA). Sorting selected naive CD8 T cells with a CD8+CD4-CCR7+CD45RA+ phenotype. V shed 4 bases, J shed 4 bases, and the junction held 2 bases outside the gene matches. Germline V gene data show CDR1 as SNHLY and CDR2 as FYNNEI. The CDR3 is made up of 14 amino acids. Source material: naive CD8+ T cells from blood, with Jurkat cell RNA spiked in. Documented subset: FACS-sorted CD8+CD4-CCR7+CD45RA+ naive T cells. The chain carries TRBV2 and TRBJ2-1; TRBD2 matches 9 bases. The TCR sequence derives from a human donor in good health. Some libraries in this study had Jurkat cell RNA spiked in. CDR3 amino acids: CASSGTSVYNEQFF. The CDR3 DNA is TGTGCCAGCAGTGGGACTAGCGTATACAATGAGCAGTTCTTC.